This section outlines one T cell receptor beta chain sequence together with its context. Its antigen is unknown. This may stem from a read error, because a much larger clone lies one nucleotide away. This record comes from a study of regulatory T cells in long-lasting Graves disease. Looking at the study overall: Antithyroid drug exposure in newly diagnosed Graves' patients had lasted under 3 months. Study results and limitations: Persistent disease favored TRBV28, TRBJ1-2 and TRBJ2-5.

Sample time point: newly diagnosed GD, antithyroid drugs for less than 3 months. Scientists built the TCR library using RNA that was extracted from PBMCs. CDR3 regions were amplified by Arm-PCR using iRepertoire HTBI primers to build TCR beta libraries. TCRdb re-called the multiplex PCR reads with MiXCR, one entry per CDR3 protein. The sample includes 320,000 or so distinct CDR3 sequences, 15% to 20% seen only once; the top ten take 35% to 45%. The V gene lost 4 bases and the J gene lost 13 bases, with 14 bases spanning the gap. CDR3 length: 12 residues. Germline V gene lookup returns CDR1 MNHNS and CDR2 SASEGT.

The receptor was isolated from a female donor with Graves disease. The chain has TRBV6-1 and TRBJ2-1, with D perhaps matching TRBD1 (5 bases). The sequences come from peripheral blood mononuclear cells (PBMCs), collected at new diagnosis, from a patient treated with antithyroid drugs. The CDR3 DNA follows: TGTGCCAGCAGTGTAGAGGTAGGGGAACAGTTCTTC. Amino acid sequence: CASSVEVGEQFF.